The 14 T cell receptor beta chains presented below share a single source sample, sequenced in a study of OX40 agonist ivuxolimab in advanced cancers. Sequenced by immunoSEQ multiplex PCR; TCRdb stores in-frame clones only, minus some. The table includes roughly 36,000 clones, around 83% detected once. Sequences were derived from CD4+ or CD8+ T cells sorted from blood, sampled in a trial of the OX40 agonist ivuxolimab. The source is an adult with an advanced solid tumor such as melanoma, head and neck, liver or kidney cancer.

The chain couples TRBV19 to TRBJ1-2; no reliable D call. Trimming stripped 3 bases from V and 0 bases from J, with 14 bases between. There are 16 residues in the CDR3. Germline CDR1 LNHDA, CDR2 SQIVND (reference sequence). Here the CDR3 reads CASSMRAAQTNYGYTF. DNA for the CDR3: TGTGCCAGTAGTATGAGGGCAGCTCAAACTAACTATGGCTACACCTTC.

There are a few counts of this clone. The V gene is TRBV12-5, the J gene TRBJ2-3, with D possibly being TRBD1 or TRBD2 (5 bases each). V was cut by 0 bases and J by 2 bases, with 18 bases left in between. Germline CDR1 and CDR2: LGHNT and FRNRAP. The CDR3 runs to 18 residues. The CDR3 nucleotides are TGTGCTAGTGGTTTGGTACTGGGTGGGGGAGCTAACACAGATACGCAGTATTTT. Its protein product is CASGLVLGGGANTDTQYF.

This clone has a single count. The chain carries TRBV10-1 and TRBJ2-3; a weak D match, TRBD1 (6 bases). The CDR3 contains 16 residues. Trimming left V 4 bases short and J 3 bases short, with 17 bases between. Germline V gene data show CDR1 as WNHNN and CDR2 as SYGVQD (reference sequence). The CDR3 nucleotides are TGCGCCAGCAGTGGGATTGCAGGGGTCACTACAGATACGCAGTATTTT. Translation: CASSGIAGVTTDTQYF.

The chain has TRBV2 and TRBJ2-3; 7 bases align to TRBD2. Germline V CDR1 and CDR2: SNHLY, FYNNEI. The length of the CDR3 is 15 residues. J gave up 1 base and V 4 bases, and 5 bases lay outside the gene matches. For the CDR3, the DNA is TGTGCCAGCAGTGGGGGAGGGATCGGCACAGATACGCAGTATTTT. Residues: CASSGGGIGTDTQYF.

The sample holds one count of this clone. The chain is built from TRBV6-1 and TRBJ2-7; tentative D call: TRBD2 (5 bases). The CDR3 extends over 14 amino acids. Germline V CDR1 and CDR2: MNHNS, SASEGT. The V end lost 7 bases, the J end lost 2 bases, and 15 bases lay between the germline ends. The CDR3 protein is CASIKRGNPYEQYF. The DNA for the CDR3 is TGTGCCAGCATAAAGAGAGGGAACCCCTACGAGCAGTACTTC.

The rearrangement joins TRBV7-6 to TRBJ2-7, with D perhaps matching TRBD2 (5 bases). V lost 5 bases and J 5 bases, leaving 7 bases between the germline ends. There are 11 residues in the CDR3. Germline V gene data show CDR1 as SGHVS and CDR2 as FNYEAQ. CDR3 coding DNA: TGTGCCAGCAGCCAAGCGGACGAGCAGTACTTC. Translation gives CASSQADEQYF.

The chain combines TRBV27 with TRBJ1-4; maybe TRBD1 (5 bases). Germline V CDR1 and CDR2: MNHEY, SMNVEV (reference sequence). Trimming removed 10 bases at V and 2 bases at J, with 11 bases between. CDR3 length: 13 residues. The chain's CDR3 is CATGALTNEKLFF. Written as DNA, the CDR3 is TGTGCCACCGGGGCGCTTACTAATGAAAAACTGTTTTTT.

The chain has TRBV5-1 and TRBJ2-2; D gene uncertain. Per germline, CDR1 SGHRS and CDR2 YFSETQ. V dropped 4 bases and J dropped 5 bases, with 12 bases sitting between them. The length of the CDR3 is 14 residues. The CDR3 spells CASSVVWGTGELFF. The CDR3 coding sequence is TGCGCCAGCAGCGTGGTTTGGGGAACCGGGGAGCTGTTTTTT.

The V gene is TRBV6-5, the J gene TRBJ2-5, with 8 bases aligning to TRBD1. TRBJ2-7 matches the DNA end more closely, so the J call is doubtful. The CDR3 is made up of 15 amino acids. CDR1 and CDR2 (germline): MNHEY, SVGAGI. CDR3 DNA sequence: TGTGCCAGCAGTTACGGACAGGGTGGGACCTACGAGCAGTACTTC. Translating it yields CASSYGQGGTYEQYF.

The rearrangement joins TRBV15 to TRBJ1-2; D is possibly TRBD1 (5 bases). CDR1 LNHNV and CDR2 YYDKDF come from the germline V gene (reference sequence). The ends were cut back, 0 bases at V and 7 bases at J, with 15 bases in the middle. This CDR3 has 15 amino acids. The CDR3 reads CATSRESRGVSGYTF. CDR3 nucleotide sequence: TGTGCCACCAGCAGAGAGAGTCGGGGGGTGAGTGGCTACACCTTC.

V gene TRBV5-1 combines with J gene TRBJ1-2; D gene unclear. The CDR3 runs 14 residues. CDR1 is SGHRS and CDR2 is YFSETQ in the germline V gene. Trimming stripped 4 bases from V and 8 bases from J, with 18 bases between. The CDR3 coding sequence is TGCGCCAGCAGCCCCGACGCCTCCTCAGGAGGCTACACCTTC. This encodes CASSPDASSGGYTF.

This clone has a single count. The chain recombines TRBV5-1 with TRBJ2-2; D may be TRBD1 (6 bases). Looked up from germline, CDR1 is SGHRS and CDR2 is YFSETQ. There are 15 residues in the CDR3. V gave up 3 bases and J gave up 3 bases, with 12 bases separating them. The DNA of the CDR3 is TGCGCCAGCAGCTACGACAGGCGGGACACCGGGGAGCTGTTTTTT. Its translation: CASSYDRRDTGELFF.

The chain recombines TRBV6-5 with TRBJ2-7; D remains unclear. The germline CDR1 and CDR2 sequences are MNHEY and SVGAGI. V was trimmed by 2 bases and J by 6 bases, leaving 8 bases between them. The CDR3 has 12 residues. The CDR3 is CASSYGSGEQYF. In DNA form, the CDR3 reads TGTGCCAGCAGTTACGGGTCAGGCGAGCAGTACTTC.

This chain connects TRBV30 to TRBJ1-2, with unresolved D. The germline CDR1 and CDR2 sequences are GTSNPN and SVGIG (reference sequence). With 4 bases removed from V and 8 bases from J, the gap between germline ends came to 11 bases. The CDR3 length is 11 residues. CDR3 sequence: CAWNGGGGYTF. CDR3 nucleotides: TGTGCCTGGAACGGTGGAGGCGGCTACACCTTC. Combining the CDR3 with reference TRBV30 and TRBJ1-2 gives the whole variable domain SQTIHQWPATLVQPVGSPLSLECTVEGTSNPNLYWYRQAAGRGLQLLFYSVGIGQISSEVPQNLSASRPQDRQFILSSKKLLLSDSGFYLCAWNGGGGYTFGSGTRLTVV.